This T cell receptor (beta chain) was recorded in a study of siplizumab effects on memory and regulatory T cells. The CDR3 totals 18 residues. CDR1 SGHKS and CDR2 YYEKEE come from the germline V gene (reference sequence). V shed 4 bases, J shed 4 bases, and the junction held 17 bases outside the gene matches. Clones were sequenced by immunoSEQ multiplex PCR, and TCRdb holds only the in-frame ones, with some missing. The table includes approximately 20,000 clones, around 43% detected once. This clone was seen at least ten times. Its antigen is still unknown. The mixed lymphocyte reaction cells were held in coculture (37°C) for approximately six days.

The chain employs TRBV5-5 and TRBJ2-3, with 8 bases lining up with TRBD2. This receptor was taken from a human donor in good health; the cells came from an allogeneic mixed lymphocyte reaction. Some clones in this sample may be carry-over from other donors' samples. Material for sequencing was CFSE-low (dividing) CD4+ T cells sorted from an allogeneic mixed lymphocyte reaction. The CDR3 sequence: CASSAVLGGGMEADTQYF. The DNA for the CDR3 is TGTGCCAGCAGCGCAGTGCTTGGCGGGGGGATGGAGGCAGATACGCAGTATTTT.